This TCR beta chain was recovered during a study of blood T cell repertoires in COVID-19. Study details: PBMCs, B-cell-depleted T cells, or T cells were the source of the cDNA or gDNA that made up the material.

In the source study's methods: Amplification with reference gene primers provided the estimates of nucleated cell counts. Here immunoSEQ multiplex PCR was the method, and the copy in TCRdb shows in-frame clones only, minus some. V and J calls and clone size are those listed in that table; D and trimming were worked out from the DNA. The sample shows 130,000 to 150,000 clones, approximately 81% of them seen only once. This clone has just one count. Germline CDR1 is GTSNPN and CDR2 is SVGIG (reference sequence). The germline V and J ends were trimmed by 0 bases and 7 bases, with 19 bases remaining between them. The CDR3 is made up of 16 amino acids.

This TCR was sampled from a human donor in a cohort sampled during active COVID-19. The sequenced sample was peripheral blood. This sequence joins TRBV30 and TRBJ2-1; D is unclear. CDR3 DNA: TGTGCCTGGAGTGTACAACTCTTACCCTTGAGGAATGAGCAGTTCTTC. The encoded protein is CAWSVQLLPLRNEQFF.